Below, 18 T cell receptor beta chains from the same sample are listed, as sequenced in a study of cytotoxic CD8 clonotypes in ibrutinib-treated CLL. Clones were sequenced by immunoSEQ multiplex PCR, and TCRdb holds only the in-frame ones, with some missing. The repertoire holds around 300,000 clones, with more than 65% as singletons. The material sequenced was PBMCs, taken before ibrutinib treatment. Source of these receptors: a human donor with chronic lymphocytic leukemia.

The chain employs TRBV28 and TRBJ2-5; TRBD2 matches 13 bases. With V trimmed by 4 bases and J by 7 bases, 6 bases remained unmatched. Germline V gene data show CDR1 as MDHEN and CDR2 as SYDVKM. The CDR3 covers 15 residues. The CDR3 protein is CASSSATSGRVTQYF. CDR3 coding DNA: TGTGCCAGCAGTTCTGCCACTAGCGGGAGGGTGACCCAGTACTTC.

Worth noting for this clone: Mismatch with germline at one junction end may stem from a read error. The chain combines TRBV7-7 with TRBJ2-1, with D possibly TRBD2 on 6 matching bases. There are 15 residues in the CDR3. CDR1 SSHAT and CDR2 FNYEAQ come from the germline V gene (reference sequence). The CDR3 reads CASSLEGGSYNEQFF. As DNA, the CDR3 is TGTGCTAGCAGCTTAGAGGGAGGCTCCTACAATGAGCAGTTCTTC. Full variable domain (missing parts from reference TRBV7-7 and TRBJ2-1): GAGVSQSPRYKVTKRGQDVTLRCDPISSHATLYWYQQALGQGPEFLTYFNYEAQPDKSGLPSDRFSAERPEGSISTLTIQRTEQRDSAMYRCASSLEGGSYNEQFFGPGTRLTVL.

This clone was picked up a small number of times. Here the CDR3 reads CASNRGTGGLGETQYF. CDR3 nucleotides: TGTGCCAGCAACAGGGGGACAGGGGGCCTTGGGGAGACCCAGTACTTC. The chain recombines TRBV2 with TRBJ2-5, with 12 bases aligning to TRBD1. The V gene's germline CDR1 is SNHLY and CDR2 FYNNEI. The V gene end was trimmed by 7 bases and the J gene end by 5 bases; junction bases not matched to a gene: 11. CDR3 length: 16 residues.

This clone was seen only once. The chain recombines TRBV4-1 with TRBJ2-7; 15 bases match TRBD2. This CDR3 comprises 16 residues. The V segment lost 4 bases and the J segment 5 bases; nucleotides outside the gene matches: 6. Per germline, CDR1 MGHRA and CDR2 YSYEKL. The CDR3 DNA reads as TGCGCCAGCAGCCCAGGACTAGCGGGAGGGTCCCACGAGCAGTACTTC. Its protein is CASSPGLAGGSHEQYF.

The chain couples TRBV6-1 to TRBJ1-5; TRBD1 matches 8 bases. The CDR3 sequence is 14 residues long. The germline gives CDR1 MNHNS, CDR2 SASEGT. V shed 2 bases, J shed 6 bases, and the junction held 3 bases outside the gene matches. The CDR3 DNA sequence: TGTGCCAGCAGTGAACAGGGGGCGATTCAGCCCCAGCATTTT. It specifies CASSEQGAIQPQHF.

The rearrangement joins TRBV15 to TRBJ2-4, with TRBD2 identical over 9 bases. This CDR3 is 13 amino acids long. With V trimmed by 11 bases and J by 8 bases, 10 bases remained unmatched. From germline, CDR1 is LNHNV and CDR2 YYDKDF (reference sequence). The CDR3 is CASAGAGGDIQYF. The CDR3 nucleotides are TGTGCCTCCGCGGGAGCGGGAGGAGACATTCAGTACTTC.

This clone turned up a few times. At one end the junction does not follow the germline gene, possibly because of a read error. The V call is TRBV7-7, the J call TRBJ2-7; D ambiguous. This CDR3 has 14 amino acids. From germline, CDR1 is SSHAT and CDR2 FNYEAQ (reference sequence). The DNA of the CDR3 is TGTGCTAGCAGCCAGATAAATACGCCCTACGAGCAGTACTTC. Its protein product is CASSQINTPYEQYF.

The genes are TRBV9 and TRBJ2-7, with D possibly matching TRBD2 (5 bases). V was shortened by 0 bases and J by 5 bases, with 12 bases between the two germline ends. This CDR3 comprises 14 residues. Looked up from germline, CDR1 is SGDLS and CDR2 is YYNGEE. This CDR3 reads CASSVVPGSHEQYF. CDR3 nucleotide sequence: TGTGCCAGCAGCGTAGTTCCGGGATCCCACGAGCAGTACTTC.

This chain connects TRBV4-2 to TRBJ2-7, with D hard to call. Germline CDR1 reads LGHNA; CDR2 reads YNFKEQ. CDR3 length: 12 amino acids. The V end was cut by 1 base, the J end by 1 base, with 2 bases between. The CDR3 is CASSQVSYEQYF. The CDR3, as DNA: TGTGCCAGCAGCCAAGTTTCCTACGAGCAGTACTTC.

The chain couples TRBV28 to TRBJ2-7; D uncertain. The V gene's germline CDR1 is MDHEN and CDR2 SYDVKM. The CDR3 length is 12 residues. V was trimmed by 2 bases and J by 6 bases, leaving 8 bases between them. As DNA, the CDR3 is TGTGCCAGCAGTTTACGGGTTACCGAGCAGTACTTC. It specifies CASSLRVTEQYF.

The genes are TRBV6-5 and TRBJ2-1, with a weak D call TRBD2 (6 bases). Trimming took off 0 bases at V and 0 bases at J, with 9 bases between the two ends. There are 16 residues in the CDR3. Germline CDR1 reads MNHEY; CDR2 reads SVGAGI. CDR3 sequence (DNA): TGTGCCAGCAGTTACTCCGGCGGGGCCTCCTACAATGAGCAGTTCTTC. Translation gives CASSYSGGASYNEQFF.

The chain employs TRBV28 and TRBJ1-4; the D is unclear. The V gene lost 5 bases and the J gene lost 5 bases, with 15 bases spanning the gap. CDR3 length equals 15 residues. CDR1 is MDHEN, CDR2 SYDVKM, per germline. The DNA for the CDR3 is TGTGCCAGCAGTCCATCCACGGCCCTGAATGAAAAACTGTTTTTT. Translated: CASSPSTALNEKLFF. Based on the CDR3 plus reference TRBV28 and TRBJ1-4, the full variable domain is DVKVTQSSRYLVKRTGEKVFLECVQDMDHENMFWYRQDPGLGLRLIYFSYDVKMKEKGDIPEGYSVSREKKERFSLILESASTNQTSMYLCASSPSTALNEKLFFGSGTQLSVL.

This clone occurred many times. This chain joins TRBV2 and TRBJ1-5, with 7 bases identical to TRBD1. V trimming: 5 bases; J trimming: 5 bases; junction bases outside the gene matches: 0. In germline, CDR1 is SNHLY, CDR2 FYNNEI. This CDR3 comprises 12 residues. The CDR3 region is CASSQGDQPQHF. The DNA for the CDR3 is TGTGCCAGCAGTCAGGGGGATCAGCCCCAGCATTTT.

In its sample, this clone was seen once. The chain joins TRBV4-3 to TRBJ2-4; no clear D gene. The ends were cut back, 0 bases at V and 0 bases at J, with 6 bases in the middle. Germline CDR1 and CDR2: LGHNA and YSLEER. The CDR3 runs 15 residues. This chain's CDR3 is CASSQDFVAKNIQYF. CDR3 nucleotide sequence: TGCGCCAGCAGCCAAGACTTTGTAGCCAAAAACATTCAGTACTTC.

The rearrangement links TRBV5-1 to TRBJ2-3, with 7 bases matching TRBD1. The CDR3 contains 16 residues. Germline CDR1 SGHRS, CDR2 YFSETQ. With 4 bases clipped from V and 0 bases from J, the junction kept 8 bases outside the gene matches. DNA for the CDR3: TGCGCCAGCAGCATCCAGGGGGACGGTAGCACAGATACGCAGTATTTT. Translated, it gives CASSIQGDGSTDTQYF.

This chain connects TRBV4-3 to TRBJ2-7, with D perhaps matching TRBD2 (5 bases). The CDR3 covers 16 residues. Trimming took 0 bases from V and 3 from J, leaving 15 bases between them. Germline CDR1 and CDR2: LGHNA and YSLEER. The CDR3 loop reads CASSQDRSGTFYEQYF. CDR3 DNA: TGCGCCAGCAGCCAAGATAGGAGCGGAACTTTCTACGAGCAGTACTTC.

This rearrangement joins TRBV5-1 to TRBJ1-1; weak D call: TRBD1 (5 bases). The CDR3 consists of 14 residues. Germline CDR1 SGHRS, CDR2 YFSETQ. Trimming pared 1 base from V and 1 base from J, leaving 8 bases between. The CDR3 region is CASSLWTQNTEAFF. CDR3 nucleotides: TGCGCCAGCAGCTTGTGGACACAGAACACTGAAGCTTTCTTT.

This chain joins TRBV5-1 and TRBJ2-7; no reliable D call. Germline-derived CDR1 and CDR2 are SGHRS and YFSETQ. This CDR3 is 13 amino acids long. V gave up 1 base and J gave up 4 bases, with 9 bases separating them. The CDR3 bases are TGCGCCAGCAGCTTGTCCTCTGCATACGAGCAGTACTTC. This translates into CASSLSSAYEQYF.